This paragraph covers one T cell receptor beta chain sequence. The germline gives CDR1 MNHEY, CDR2 SVGAGI. There are 13 residues in the CDR3. V was shortened by 6 bases and J by 4 bases, with 13 bases between the two germline ends. For the second PCR, which ran for about 7 to 11 cycles, a sample-barcoded 5' primer and a J-beta primer mix were used. One entry per CDR3 protein results from TCRdb running MiXCR on the 5' RACE reads. The top ten hold 25% to 35% of the sample, which has fewer than 800,000 distinct CDR3 sequences, over 45% seen once. This sample stems from a study of blood T cells in healthy people across ages.

The source material was blood. The receptor was isolated from a woman aged 55 to 70 in good health. V gene TRBV6-5 combines with J gene TRBJ2-7, with D possibly being TRBD1 (6 bases). CDR3 nucleotide sequence: TGTGCCAGCAGCCCCGACAGGTTATACGAGCAGTACTTC. It encodes CASSPDRLYEQYF.